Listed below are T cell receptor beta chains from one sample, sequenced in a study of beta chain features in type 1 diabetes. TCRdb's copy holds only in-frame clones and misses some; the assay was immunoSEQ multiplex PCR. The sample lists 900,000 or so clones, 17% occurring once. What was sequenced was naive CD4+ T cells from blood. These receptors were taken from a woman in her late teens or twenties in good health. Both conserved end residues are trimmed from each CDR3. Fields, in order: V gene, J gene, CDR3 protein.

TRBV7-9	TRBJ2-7	ASSSRLAGLRYEQY
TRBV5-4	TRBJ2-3	ASSLDPTGTSWRNTQY
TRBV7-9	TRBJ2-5	ASSPTGLGETQY
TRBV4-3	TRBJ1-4	ASSQEKGAATNEKLF
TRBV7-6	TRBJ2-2	ASSLRGQGELF
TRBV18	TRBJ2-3	ASSPPRLLETDTQY
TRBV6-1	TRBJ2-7	ASSEAGVSYEQY
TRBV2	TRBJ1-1	ARDRGQNTEAF
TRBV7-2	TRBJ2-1	ASSFVGTSGGGFYNEQF
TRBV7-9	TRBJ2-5	ASRRTQGRETQY
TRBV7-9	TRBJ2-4	ASSREGGQGTNIQY
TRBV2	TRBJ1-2	ASSSGGVAYGYT
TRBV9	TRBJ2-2	ASSWRDTTGELF
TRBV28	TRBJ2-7	ASSLEVALSYEQY
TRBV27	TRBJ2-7	ASSLFVAGGPRMFEQY
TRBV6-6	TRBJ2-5	ASSYTRGFWETQY
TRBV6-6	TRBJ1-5	ASSSRGLNQPQH
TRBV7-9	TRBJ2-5	ASSLAVTSGSQTQETQY
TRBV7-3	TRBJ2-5	ASSLNPQETQY
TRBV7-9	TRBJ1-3	ASSFPGNTIY
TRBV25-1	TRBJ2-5	ASSDRVKGTQY
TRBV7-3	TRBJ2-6	ASSLTRDLGSGANVLT
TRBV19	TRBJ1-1	ASSDTGYREAF
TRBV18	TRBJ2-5	ASSPDGREETQY
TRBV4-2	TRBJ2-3	ASSHPPGTQY
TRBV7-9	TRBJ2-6	ASSLGRSSGANVLT
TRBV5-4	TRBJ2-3	ASSPRSGAYTQY
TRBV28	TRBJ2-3	ASSFRGKGTDTQY
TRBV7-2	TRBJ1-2	ASSLEQGNSYYGYT
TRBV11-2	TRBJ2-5	ASSSPRLDLQETQY
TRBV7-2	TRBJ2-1	ASSAARKGARKF
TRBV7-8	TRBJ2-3	ASSSTRLAEYTDTQY
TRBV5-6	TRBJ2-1	ASSLVRSGLAGARASQF
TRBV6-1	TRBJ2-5	ARERYQETQY
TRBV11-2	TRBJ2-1	ASSPTPRSGPYNEQF
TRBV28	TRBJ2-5	ASSLVDRQETQY
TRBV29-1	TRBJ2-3	SVDPGRGVGNTQY
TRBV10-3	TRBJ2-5	AIRISTGLVEETQY
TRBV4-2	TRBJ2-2	ASSPGGSTGELF
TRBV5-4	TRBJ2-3	ASSLRASGRTDTQY
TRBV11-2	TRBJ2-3	ASSLAGIAGITSTDTQY
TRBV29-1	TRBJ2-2	SVGSGGPGTGELF
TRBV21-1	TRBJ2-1	ASSKENSGGSYNEQF
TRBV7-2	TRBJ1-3	ASSLVTPRNTIY
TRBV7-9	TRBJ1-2	ASSQVGRANYGYT
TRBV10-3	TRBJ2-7	AISGSSYEQY
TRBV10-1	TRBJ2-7	ASSTGRNYEQY
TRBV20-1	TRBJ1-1	STRQGEAF
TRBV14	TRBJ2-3	ASSQPRRQGNRDTQY
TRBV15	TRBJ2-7	ATSRDVAYEQY
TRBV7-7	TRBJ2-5	ASSTDSQETQY
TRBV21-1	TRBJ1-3	ASITARSKLSGNTIY
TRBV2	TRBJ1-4	ASTPGTGREKLF
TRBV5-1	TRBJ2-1	ASSFLGGGLGYNEQF
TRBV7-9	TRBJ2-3	ASSLEGSDTQY